One sample yielded the 22 T cell receptor beta chains listed below, sequenced in a study of shared clonotypes between healthy human individuals. The method was immunoSEQ multiplex PCR; TCRdb's version includes in-frame clones alone and lacks a portion of them. The data hold around 2.5 million clones, with 80% to 95% observed a single time. Source material: naive CD4+ T cells from PBMCs. Specified subset: CD45RA+ positively selected. Receptor source: a man between 18 and 35 years old in good health. Some clones in this sample may be carry-over from other donors' samples.

The chain combines TRBV11-1 with TRBJ2-5; D is perhaps TRBD1 or TRBD2 (5 bases each). CDR3 length: 15 residues. The germline gives CDR1 SGHAT, CDR2 FQDESV (reference sequence). Deletions cut 5 bases from V and 4 bases from J, with 17 bases between. The CDR3 DNA follows: TGTGCCAGCAGCCCGAGACAGAGAGCGGTAGAGACCCAGTACTTC. It yields the protein CASSPRQRAVETQYF.

V and J are TRBV28 and TRBJ1-5; D remains unclear. This CDR3 is built from 13 residues. V dropped 6 bases and J dropped 4 bases, with 10 bases sitting between them. CDR1 MDHEN and CDR2 SYDVKM come from the germline V gene. In DNA form, the CDR3 reads TGTGCCAGCAGCCGACTCTTAAATCAGCCCCAGCATTTT. Translating gives CASSRLLNQPQHF. The full variable domain, completed using reference TRBV28 and TRBJ1-5, is DVKVTQSSRYLVKRTGEKVFLECVQDMDHENMFWYRQDPGLGLRLIYFSYDVKMKEKGDIPEGYSVSREKKERFSLILESASTNQTSMYLCASSRLLNQPQHFGDGTRLSIL.

This clone was detected only once. The chain has TRBV6-6 and TRBJ2-7; D tentatively reads TRBD1 or TRBD2 (5 bases each). The V and J ends lost 6 bases and 6 bases respectively, with 18 bases between them. Germline values: CDR1 MNHNY, CDR2 SVGAGI (reference sequence). This CDR3 has 14 amino acids. CDR3 sequence reads: CASRPPGTPTEQYF. DNA of the CDR3: TGTGCCAGCAGACCCCCAGGGACGCCTACCGAGCAGTACTTC.

V gene TRBV6-5 combines with J gene TRBJ2-7; D remains unclear. V gave up 2 bases and J gave up 0 bases, with 11 bases separating them. Germline CDR1 is MNHEY and CDR2 is SVGAGI. CDR3 size: 15 residues. The CDR3 protein is CASSYGVSRSYEQYF. In nucleotides, the CDR3 is TGTGCCAGCAGTTACGGGGTATCCCGCTCCTACGAGCAGTACTTC.

The V gene is TRBV6-5, the J gene TRBJ2-7; a weak D match, TRBD2 (6 bases). Per germline, CDR1 MNHEY and CDR2 SVGAGI. Trimming stripped 6 bases from V and 2 bases from J, with 17 bases between. This CDR3 contains 15 residues. CDR3 sequence: CASRTSRGGTYEQYF. CDR3 nucleotide sequence: TGTGCCAGCAGAACCTCGCGGGGTGGAACCTACGAGCAGTACTTC.

The V call is TRBV27, the J call TRBJ2-3; 8 bases are shared with TRBD2. CDR3 size: 17 residues. V lost 5 bases, J lost 3 bases, and 13 bases stayed unmatched. CDR1 and CDR2 from the germline V gene are MNHEY and SMNVEV (reference sequence). CDR3 bases: TGTGCCAGCAGTAAACCGGCGGGGGGCGCAGGGACAGATACGCAGTATTTT. Translating it yields CASSKPAGGAGTDTQYF.

The rearrangement joins TRBV5-1 to TRBJ2-2; 10 bases fit TRBD2. V gave up 4 bases and J gave up 4 bases; unmatched junction bases: 7. Germline CDR1 reads SGHRS; CDR2 reads YFSETQ. CDR3 length: 16 amino acids. For the CDR3, the DNA is TGCGCCAGCAGCACCCGGGGACTAGCGATCACCGGGGAGCTGTTTTTT. This translates into CASSTRGLAITGELFF.

Note on this clone: Distinct nucleotide sequences in the sample also encode this CDR3. The CDR3 sequence: CASSPRGGQETQYF. CDR3 DNA sequence: TGTGCCAGCAGCCCTCGTGGGGGGCAAGAGACCCAGTACTTC. V is TRBV9 and J is TRBJ2-5; TRBD2 is a possible D gene (6 bases). V lost 4 bases to trimming and J lost 2 bases, with 12 bases between them. The CDR3 length is 14 residues. CDR1 and CDR2 from the germline V gene are SGDLS and YYNGEE.

V usage is TRBV30 and J usage is TRBJ2-7, with 9 bases lining up with TRBD1. The germline V gene encodes CDR1 GTSNPN and CDR2 SVGIG (reference sequence). The junction had 3 bases not matched to a gene; V was cut back by 0 bases and J by 3 bases. This CDR3 has 14 residues. The CDR3: CAWSVGTGFYEQYF. CDR3 DNA: TGTGCCTGGAGTGTGGGGACAGGGTTCTACGAGCAGTACTTC.

The genes are TRBV30 and TRBJ2-3; 7 bases agree with TRBD2. Germline V CDR1 and CDR2: GTSNPN, SVGIG (reference sequence). The length of the CDR3 is 10 residues. V lost 1 base to trimming and J lost 12 bases; unmatched junction nucleotides: 1. Here the CDR3 reads CAWSAGGQYF. The CDR3 nucleotides read TGTGCCTGGAGTGCGGGGGGACAGTATTTT.

The DNA of the CDR3 is TGTGCCAGCAGTTTTTTAGTGGATGAAAAACTGTTTTTT. It codes for CASSFLVDEKLFF. The chain employs TRBV28 and TRBJ1-4; D not certain. CDR1 is MDHEN and CDR2 is SYDVKM in the germline V gene. The V end was cut by 3 bases, the J end by 6 bases, with 8 bases between. CDR3 length: 13 amino acids.

The chain employs TRBV11-2 and TRBJ2-3; TRBD1 might be the D (6 bases). Per germline, CDR1 SGHAT and CDR2 FQNNGV. Trimming stripped 5 bases from V and 4 bases from J, with 13 bases between. The CDR3 consists of 14 residues. CDR3 amino acids: CASSPTPGADTQYF. The CDR3 bases are TGTGCCAGCAGCCCGACGCCAGGGGCAGATACGCAGTATTTT.

This chain connects TRBV7-3 to TRBJ2-2; D remains ambiguous. Germline CDR1 and CDR2: SGHTA and FQGTGA. The CDR3 is made up of 12 amino acids. Trimming stripped 7 bases from V and 7 bases from J, with 10 bases between. The CDR3 sequence: CASNKPGGELFF. In DNA form, the CDR3 reads TGTGCCAGCAACAAACCGGGCGGGGAGCTGTTTTTT.

Remarks on this clone: The sample has other DNA sequences that encode this CDR3 too. This chain joins TRBV5-1 and TRBJ2-2, with 8 nucleotides matching TRBD1. Germline-derived CDR1 and CDR2 are SGHRS and YFSETQ. The J segment lost 3 bases and the V segment lost 1 base, leaving 2 bases of the junction unmatched. This CDR3 has 15 amino acids. This chain's CDR3 is CASSLNRGDTGELFF. Written as DNA, the CDR3 is TGCGCCAGCAGCTTGAACAGGGGGGACACCGGGGAGCTGTTTTTT.

The rearrangement links TRBV19 to TRBJ2-7; D uncertain. The germline gives CDR1 LNHDA, CDR2 SQIVND (reference sequence). This CDR3 has 17 residues. V lost 4 bases and J lost 3, with 22 bases in between. The CDR3 region is CASSKRAGRVLDYEQYF. For the CDR3, the DNA is TGTGCCAGTAGTAAAAGGGCCGGCCGTGTCCTCGACTACGAGCAGTACTTC.

V is TRBV30 and J is TRBJ1-5; D is unresolved. The CDR3 consists of 13 residues. Germline V CDR1 and CDR2: GTSNPN, SVGIG (reference sequence). V was shortened by 2 bases and J by 5 bases, with 10 bases between the two germline ends. The CDR3 nucleotides read TGTGCCTGGAGTACGACCCACGATCAGCCCCAGCATTTT. This gives the protein CAWSTTHDQPQHF.

With regard to this clone: This sample also contains other DNA sequences that code for the same CDR3. The rearrangement links TRBV10-3 to TRBJ1-5; D remains unclear. The CDR3 contains 13 residues. V lost 0 bases and J 6 bases, leaving 6 bases between the germline ends. The germline gives CDR1 ENHRY, CDR2 SYGVKD. Here the CDR3 reads CAISESGGQPQHF. The DNA for the CDR3 is TGTGCCATCAGTGAGTCGGGTGGTCAGCCCCAGCATTTT.

Worth noting for this clone: The junction differs from germline at one of its ends, possibly a read error. The V and J genes are TRBV7-9 and TRBJ1-3; D may be TRBD1 (5 bases). CDR1 and CDR2 from the germline V gene are SEHNR and FQNEAQ (reference sequence). This CDR3 spans 12 amino acids. CDR3 protein: CASSFGHPGGDF. The CDR3 nucleotides read TGTGCCAGCAGCTTCGGACACCCCGGGGGAGATTTT.

The chain joins TRBV18 to TRBJ2-2; D is unclear. CDR3 length equals 13 residues. Germline CDR1 is KGHSH and CDR2 is LQKENI. V was cut by 4 bases and J by 2 bases, with 5 bases left in between. The CDR3 nucleotides read TGTGCCAGCTCACACAGTAACACCGGGGAGCTGTTTTTT. This encodes CASSHSNTGELFF.

This chain joins TRBV7-3 and TRBJ2-7; no firm D call. Trimming left V 6 bases short and J 12 bases short, with 15 bases between. CDR3 length: 11 residues. Germline V gives CDR1 SGHTA, CDR2 FQGTGA. DNA for the CDR3: TGTGCCAGCAGGGAGAACAGAATGTGGTACTTC. Translation: CASRENRMWYF.

The genes are TRBV7-9 and TRBJ2-7; TRBD1 agrees at 7 bases. CDR3 size: 15 residues. The V and J ends lost 2 bases and 1 base, in that order; junction bases with no gene match: 5. Germline CDR1 reads SEHNR; CDR2 reads FQNEAQ (reference sequence). The CDR3 region is CASSLFQGESYEQYF. The CDR3 DNA reads TGTGCCAGCAGCTTATTTCAGGGGGAATCCTACGAGCAGTACTTC.

Comment on this clone: This specimen includes other DNA sequences encoding the same CDR3. The gene calls are TRBV5-1 and TRBJ2-3; D is possibly TRBD1 (6 bases). CDR3 size: 14 residues. V lost 3 bases to trimming and J lost 0 bases, with 8 bases between them. Germline loops: CDR1 SGHRS, CDR2 YFSETQ. CDR3 in amino acids: CASSSGQSTDTQYF. The CDR3 nucleotides read TGCGCCAGCAGCTCTGGACAGAGCACAGATACGCAGTATTTT.